These 3 T cell receptor beta chains were sequenced from one sample in a study of blood T cell repertoires in COVID-19 (dated by TCRdb to about 2020). Libraries were made using the immunoSEQ multiplex PCR assay. Drawn from immuneACCESS, this table holds only the in-frame rearrangements with V and J called that TCRdb kept. Clones are partly lost; checked studies trace under half to an unresolved V gene and leave the rest unexplained. In this sample the table shows 210,000 or so clones, about nine tenths of which occur a single time. Roughly 2.5% of the sample belongs to the ten largest clones. The specimen sequenced was peripheral blood. These receptors came from a woman in her sixties with acute or convalescent COVID-19.

The chain uses TRBV3-1 (or the pseudogene TRBV3-2) and TRBJ1-4; D gene uncertain. This CDR3 has 15 amino acids. Trimming left V 1 base short and J 5 bases short, with 11 bases between. The germline CDR1 and CDR2 sequences are LGHDT and YNNKEL (reference sequence). DNA for the CDR3: TGTGCCAGCAGCCAAGGGGAGGGCGCGAATGAAAAACTGTTTTTT. It specifies CASSQGEGANEKLFF.

The CDR3 spells CASSDSTGTGYTGELFF. CDR3 coding DNA: TGTGCCAGCAGTGACTCGACCGGGACAGGGTACACCGGGGAGCTGTTTTTT. This chain uses TRBV6-4 with TRBJ2-2; 9 nucleotides line up with TRBD1. With 0 bases clipped from V and 3 bases from J, the junction kept 5 bases outside the gene matches. Germline CDR1 is MRHNA and CDR2 is SNTAGT. The CDR3 sequence is 17 residues long.

The chain combines TRBV30 with TRBJ1-6; maybe TRBD1 (6 bases). V lost 2 bases and J 9 bases, leaving 20 bases between the germline ends. The CDR3 sequence is 16 residues long. Germline V gives CDR1 GTSNPN, CDR2 SVGIG (reference sequence). The CDR3 bases are TGTGCCTGGAGTAAGGACAGCCCAACCAAGAGTTCACCCCTCCACTTT. It encodes CAWSKDSPTKSSPLHF.